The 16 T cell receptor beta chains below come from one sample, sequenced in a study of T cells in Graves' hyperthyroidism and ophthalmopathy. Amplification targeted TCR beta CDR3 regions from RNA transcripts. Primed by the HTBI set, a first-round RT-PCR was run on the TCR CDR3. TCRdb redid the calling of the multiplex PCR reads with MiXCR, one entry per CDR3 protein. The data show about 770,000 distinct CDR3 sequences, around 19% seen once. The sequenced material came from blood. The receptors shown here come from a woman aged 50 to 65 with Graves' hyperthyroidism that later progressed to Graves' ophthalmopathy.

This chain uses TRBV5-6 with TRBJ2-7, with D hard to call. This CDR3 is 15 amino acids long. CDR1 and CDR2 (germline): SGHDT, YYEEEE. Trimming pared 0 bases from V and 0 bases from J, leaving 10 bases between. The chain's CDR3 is CASSLARHYSYEQYF. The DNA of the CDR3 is TGTGCCAGCAGCTTGGCACGCCACTACTCCTACGAGCAGTACTTC.

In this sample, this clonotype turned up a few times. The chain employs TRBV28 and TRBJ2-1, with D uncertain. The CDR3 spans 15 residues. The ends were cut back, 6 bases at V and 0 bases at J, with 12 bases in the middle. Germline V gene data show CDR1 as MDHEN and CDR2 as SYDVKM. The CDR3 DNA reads TGTGCCAGCAGCTTGCCCCGAACCTCCTACAATGAGCAGTTCTTC. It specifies CASSLPRTSYNEQFF.

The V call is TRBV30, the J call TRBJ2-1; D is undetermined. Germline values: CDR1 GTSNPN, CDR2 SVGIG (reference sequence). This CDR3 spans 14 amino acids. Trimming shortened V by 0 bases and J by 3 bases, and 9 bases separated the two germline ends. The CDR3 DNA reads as TGTGCCTGGAGTGTTGGCCAGTACTACAATGAGCAGTTCTTC. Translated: CAWSVGQYYNEQFF.

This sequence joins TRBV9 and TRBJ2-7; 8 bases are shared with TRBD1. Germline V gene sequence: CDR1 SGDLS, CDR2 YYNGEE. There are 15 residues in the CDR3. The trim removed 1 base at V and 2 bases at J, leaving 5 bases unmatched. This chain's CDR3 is CASSVSGGAPYEQYF. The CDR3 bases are TGTGCCAGCAGCGTATCAGGGGGCGCCCCCTACGAGCAGTACTTC.

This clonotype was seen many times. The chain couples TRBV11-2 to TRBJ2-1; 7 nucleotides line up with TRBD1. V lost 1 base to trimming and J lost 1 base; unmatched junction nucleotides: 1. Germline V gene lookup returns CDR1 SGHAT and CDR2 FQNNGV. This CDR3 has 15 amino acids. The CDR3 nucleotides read TGTGCCAGCAGCTTAGCGGGACAGTCCTACAATGAGCAGTTCTTC. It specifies CASSLAGQSYNEQFF.

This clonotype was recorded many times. In DNA, the CDR3 is TGTGCCAGCAGCCCAACGACTGGGAACTATGGCTACACCTTC. It is translated as CASSPTTGNYGYTF. The chain uses TRBV7-9 and TRBJ1-2; unclear D gene. The CDR3 runs 14 residues. Germline loops: CDR1 SEHNR, CDR2 FQNEAQ (reference sequence). Trimming took off 5 bases at V and 2 bases at J, with 12 bases between the two ends.

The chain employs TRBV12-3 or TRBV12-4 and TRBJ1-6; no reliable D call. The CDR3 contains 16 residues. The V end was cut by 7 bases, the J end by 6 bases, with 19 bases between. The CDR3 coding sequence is TGTGCCAGCACTCTAACGGGCGGTATTCCTAATTCACCCCTCCACTTT. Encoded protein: CASTLTGGIPNSPLHF.

The CDR3 DNA follows: TGTGCCAGCTCACCATTCAGGGGGCGCAACTCCTACAATGAGCAGTTCTTC. This translates into CASSPFRGRNSYNEQFF. V gene TRBV18 combines with J gene TRBJ2-1; 8 bases line up with TRBD1. V lost 2 bases, J lost 0 bases, and 6 bases stayed unmatched. Germline V gene lookup returns CDR1 KGHSH and CDR2 LQKENI. This CDR3 spans 17 amino acids.

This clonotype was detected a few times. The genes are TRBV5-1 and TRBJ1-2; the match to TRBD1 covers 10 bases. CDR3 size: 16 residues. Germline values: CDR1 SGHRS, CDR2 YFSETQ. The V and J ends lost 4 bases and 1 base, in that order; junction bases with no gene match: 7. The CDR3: CASSEGTGAVNYGYTF. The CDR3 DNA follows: TGCGCCAGCAGCGAGGGGACAGGGGCGGTTAACTATGGCTACACCTTC.

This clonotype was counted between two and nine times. The CDR3 spells CSALGQGTYQPQHF. For the CDR3, the DNA is TGCAGTGCCCTGGGACAGGGAACGTATCAGCCCCAGCATTTT. This rearrangement joins TRBV20-1 to TRBJ1-5; TRBD1 matches at 9 bases. Trimming took 6 bases from V and 5 from J; bases not matched to a gene: 8. The germline gives CDR1 DFQATT, CDR2 SNEGSKA (reference sequence). The CDR3 sequence is 14 residues long.

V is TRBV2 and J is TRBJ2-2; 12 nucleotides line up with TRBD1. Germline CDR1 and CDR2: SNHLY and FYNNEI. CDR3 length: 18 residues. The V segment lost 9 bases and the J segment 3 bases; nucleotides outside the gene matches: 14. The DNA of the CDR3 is TGTGCCAGGGGTTCGGGACAGGGGGCACCTCCATACACCGGGGAGCTGTTTTTT. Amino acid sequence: CARGSGQGAPPYTGELFF.

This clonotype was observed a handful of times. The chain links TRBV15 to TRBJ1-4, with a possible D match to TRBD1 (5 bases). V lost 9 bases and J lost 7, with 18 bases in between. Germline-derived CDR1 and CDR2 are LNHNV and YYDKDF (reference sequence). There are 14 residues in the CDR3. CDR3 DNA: TGTGCCACGAAGCCAGAAGGGGCTGGTGAAAAACTGTTTTTT. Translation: CATKPEGAGEKLFF.

This chain's CDR3 is CASTDPREDTGELFF. The CDR3 nucleotides are TGTGCCAGCACCGACCCAAGGGAGGACACCGGGGAGCTGTTTTTT. This rearrangement joins TRBV7-9 to TRBJ2-2, with D possibly being TRBD2 (6 bases). The CDR3 has 15 residues. CDR1 and CDR2 (germline): SEHNR, FQNEAQ (reference sequence). Trimming removed 7 bases from V and 3 bases from J, with 15 bases in between. Together with reference TRBV7-9 and TRBJ2-2, the CDR3 gives the full variable domain: DTGVSQNPRHKITKRGQNVTFRCDPISEHNRLYWYRQTLGQGPEFLTYFQNEAQLEKSRLLSDRFSAERPKGSFSTLEIQRTEQGDSAMYLCASTDPREDTGELFFGEGSRLTVL.

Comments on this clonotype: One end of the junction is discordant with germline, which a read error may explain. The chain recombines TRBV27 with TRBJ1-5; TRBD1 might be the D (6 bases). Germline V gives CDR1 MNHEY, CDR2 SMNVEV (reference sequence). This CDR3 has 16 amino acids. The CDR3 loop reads CASSVSYRDSNQPQHF. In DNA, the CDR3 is TGTGCCAGCAGTGTATCGTACAGGGATAGCAATCAGCCCCAGCATTTT.

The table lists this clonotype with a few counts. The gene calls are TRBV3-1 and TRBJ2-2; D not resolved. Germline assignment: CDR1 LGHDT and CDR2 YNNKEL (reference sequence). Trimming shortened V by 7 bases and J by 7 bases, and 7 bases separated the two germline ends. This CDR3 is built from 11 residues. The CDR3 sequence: CASKPNGELFF. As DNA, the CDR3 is TGTGCCAGCAAACCGAACGGGGAGCTGTTTTTT.

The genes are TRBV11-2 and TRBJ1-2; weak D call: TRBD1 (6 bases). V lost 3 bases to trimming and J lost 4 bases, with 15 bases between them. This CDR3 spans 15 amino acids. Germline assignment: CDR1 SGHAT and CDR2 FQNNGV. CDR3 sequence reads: CASSFHLDSGYGYTF. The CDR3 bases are TGTGCCAGCAGCTTCCATTTGGACAGCGGCTATGGCTACACCTTC. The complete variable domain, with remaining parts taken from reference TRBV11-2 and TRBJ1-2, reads EAGVAQSPRYKIIEKRQSVAFWCNPISGHATLYWYQQILGQGPKLLIQFQNNGVVDDSQLPKDRFSAERLKGVDSTLKIQPAKLEDSAVYLCASSFHLDSGYGYTFGSGTRLTVV.